The entry below describes one T cell receptor (beta chain). The repertoire was sequenced with immunoSEQ multiplex PCR; TCRdb's copy has only in-frame clones and lacks some. The repertoire has 95,000 to 100,000 clones, 85% to 90% of them found once; the top ten carry 7.8%. The data were obtained in a study of control samples from healthy donors and cancer patients. Looked up from germline, CDR1 is SGHNT and CDR2 is YYREEE (reference sequence). V was clipped by 4 bases and J by 9 bases, with 8 bases between them. The CDR3 is 11 residues long. This receptor was taken from a man aged 25-45 years in good health. The sequenced sample consisted of blood. The V gene is TRBV5-4, the J gene TRBJ2-1; D uncertain. The CDR3, as DNA: TGTGCCAGCAGCCTGAGGAGTGAGCAGTTCTTC. Translation: CASSLRSEQFF.